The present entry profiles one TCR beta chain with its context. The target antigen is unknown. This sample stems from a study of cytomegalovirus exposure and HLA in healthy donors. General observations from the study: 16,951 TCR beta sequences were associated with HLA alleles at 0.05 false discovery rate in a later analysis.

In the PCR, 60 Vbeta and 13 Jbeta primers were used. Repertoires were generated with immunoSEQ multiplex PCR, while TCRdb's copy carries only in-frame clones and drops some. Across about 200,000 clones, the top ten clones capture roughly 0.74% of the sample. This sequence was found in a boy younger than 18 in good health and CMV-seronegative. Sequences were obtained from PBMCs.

The CDR3 coding sequence is TGTGCCAGCAGCGACGGTCGGGGGGGGACAGATACGCAGTATTTT. As protein: CASSDGRGGTDTQYF. The V gene is TRBV6-4, the J gene TRBJ2-3, with TRBD2 matching over 8 bases. There are 15 residues in the CDR3. Germline V CDR1 and CDR2: MRHNA, SNTAGT. V dropped 6 bases and J dropped 3; count of bases not matched to a gene: 8.